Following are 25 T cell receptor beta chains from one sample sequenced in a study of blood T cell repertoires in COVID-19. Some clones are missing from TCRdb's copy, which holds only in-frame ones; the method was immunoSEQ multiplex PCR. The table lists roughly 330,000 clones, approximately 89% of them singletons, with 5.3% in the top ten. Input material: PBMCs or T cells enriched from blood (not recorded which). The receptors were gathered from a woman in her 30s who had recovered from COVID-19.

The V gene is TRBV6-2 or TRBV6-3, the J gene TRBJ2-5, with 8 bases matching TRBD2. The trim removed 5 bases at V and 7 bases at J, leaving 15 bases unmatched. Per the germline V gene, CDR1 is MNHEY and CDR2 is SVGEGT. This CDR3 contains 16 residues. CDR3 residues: CASSPGGSLAGWTQYF. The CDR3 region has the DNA TGTGCCAGCAGTCCGGGAGGGTCGCTAGCAGGTTGGACCCAGTACTTC.

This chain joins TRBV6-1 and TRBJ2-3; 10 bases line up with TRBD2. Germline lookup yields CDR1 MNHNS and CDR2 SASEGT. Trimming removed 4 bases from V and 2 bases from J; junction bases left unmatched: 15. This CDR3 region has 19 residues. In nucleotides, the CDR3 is TGTGCCAGCAGTGGGATAGCGGGGGGCCTCCTTCTTATCACAGATACGCAGTATTTT. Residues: CASSGIAGGLLLITDTQYF.

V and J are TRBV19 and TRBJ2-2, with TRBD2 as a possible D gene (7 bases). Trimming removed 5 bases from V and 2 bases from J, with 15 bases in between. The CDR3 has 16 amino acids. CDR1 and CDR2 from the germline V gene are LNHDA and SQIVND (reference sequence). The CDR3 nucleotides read TGTGCCAGTAGTCGACCCGGGGGGCCCAACACCGGGGAGCTGTTTTTT. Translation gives CASSRPGGPNTGELFF.

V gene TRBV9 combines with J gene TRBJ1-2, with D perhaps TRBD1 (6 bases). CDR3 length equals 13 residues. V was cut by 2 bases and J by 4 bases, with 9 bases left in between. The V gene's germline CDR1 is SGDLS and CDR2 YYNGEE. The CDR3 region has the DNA TGTGCCAGCAGCGTGCCAGGGGTCTATGGCTACACCTTC. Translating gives CASSVPGVYGYTF.

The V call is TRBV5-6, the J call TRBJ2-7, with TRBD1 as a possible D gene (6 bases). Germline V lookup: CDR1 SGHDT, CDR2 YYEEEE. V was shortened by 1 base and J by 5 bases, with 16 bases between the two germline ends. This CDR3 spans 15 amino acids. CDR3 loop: CASSLNARDKNEQYF. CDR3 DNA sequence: TGTGCCAGCAGCTTGAACGCCAGGGACAAGAACGAGCAGTACTTC.

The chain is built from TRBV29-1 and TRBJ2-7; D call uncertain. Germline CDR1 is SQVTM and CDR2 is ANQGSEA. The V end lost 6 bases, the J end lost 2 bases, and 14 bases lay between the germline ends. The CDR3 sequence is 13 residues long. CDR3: CSVASRAPYEQYF. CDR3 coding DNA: TGCAGCGTCGCGAGTCGTGCTCCCTACGAGCAGTACTTC.

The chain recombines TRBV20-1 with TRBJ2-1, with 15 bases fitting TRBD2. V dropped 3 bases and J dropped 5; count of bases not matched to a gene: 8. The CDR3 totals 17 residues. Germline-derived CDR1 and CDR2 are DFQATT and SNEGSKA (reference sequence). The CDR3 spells CSASRTSGGAFHNEQFF. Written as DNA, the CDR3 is TGCAGTGCTAGTCGGACTAGCGGGGGGGCCTTCCACAATGAGCAGTTCTTC.

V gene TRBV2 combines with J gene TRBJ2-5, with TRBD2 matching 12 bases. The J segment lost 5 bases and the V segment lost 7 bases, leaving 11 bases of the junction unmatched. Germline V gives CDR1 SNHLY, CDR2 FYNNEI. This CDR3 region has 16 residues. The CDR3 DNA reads TGTGCCAGCACCCCTATAGGACTAGCGGGGACGGAGACCCAGTACTTC. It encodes CASTPIGLAGTETQYF. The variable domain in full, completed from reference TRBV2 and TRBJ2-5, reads EPEVTQTPSHQVTQMGQEVILRCVPISNHLYFYWYRQILGQKVEFLVSFYNNEISEKSEIFDDQFSVERPDGSNFTLKIRSTKLEDSAMYFCASTPIGLAGTETQYFGPGTRLLVL.

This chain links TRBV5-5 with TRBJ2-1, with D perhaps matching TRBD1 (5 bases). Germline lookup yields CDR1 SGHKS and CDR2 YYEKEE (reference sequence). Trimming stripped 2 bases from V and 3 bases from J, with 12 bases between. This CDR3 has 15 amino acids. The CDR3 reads CASSFEGVIYNEQFF. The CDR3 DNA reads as TGTGCCAGCAGCTTCGAAGGGGTTATCTACAATGAGCAGTTCTTC.

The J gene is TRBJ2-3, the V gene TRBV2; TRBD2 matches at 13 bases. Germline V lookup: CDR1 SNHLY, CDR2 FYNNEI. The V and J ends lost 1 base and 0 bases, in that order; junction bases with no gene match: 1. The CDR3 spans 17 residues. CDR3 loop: CASSEVGLAGSTDTQYF. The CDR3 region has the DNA TGTGCCAGCAGTGAAGTGGGACTAGCGGGGAGCACAGATACGCAGTATTTT.

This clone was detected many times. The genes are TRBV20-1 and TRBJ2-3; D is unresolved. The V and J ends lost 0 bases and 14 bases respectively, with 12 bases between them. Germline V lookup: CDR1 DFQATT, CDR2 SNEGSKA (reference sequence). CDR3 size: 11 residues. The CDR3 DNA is TGCAGTGCTAGAGATCAATTAGATCCGTATTTT. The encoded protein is CSARDQLDPYF.

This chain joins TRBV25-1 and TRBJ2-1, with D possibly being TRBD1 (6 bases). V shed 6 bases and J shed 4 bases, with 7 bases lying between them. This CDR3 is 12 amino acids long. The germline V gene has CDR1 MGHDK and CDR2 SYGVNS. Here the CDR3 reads CASRRGYNEQFF. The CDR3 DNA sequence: TGTGCCAGCAGGAGGGGGTACAATGAGCAGTTCTTC.

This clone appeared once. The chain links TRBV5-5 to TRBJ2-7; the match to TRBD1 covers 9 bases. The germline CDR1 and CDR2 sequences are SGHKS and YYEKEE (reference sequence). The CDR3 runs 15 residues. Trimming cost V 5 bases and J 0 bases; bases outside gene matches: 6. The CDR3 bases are TGTGCCAGCAGGACCGGACAGGGGACCTCCTACGAGCAGTACTTC. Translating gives CASRTGQGTSYEQYF.

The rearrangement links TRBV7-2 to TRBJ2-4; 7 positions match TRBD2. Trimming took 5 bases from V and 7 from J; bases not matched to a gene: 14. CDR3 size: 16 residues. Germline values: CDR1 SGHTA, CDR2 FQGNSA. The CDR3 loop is CASSDSRASGRNIQYF. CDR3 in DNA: TGTGCCAGCAGCGATTCGAGGGCTAGCGGAAGGAACATTCAGTACTTC.

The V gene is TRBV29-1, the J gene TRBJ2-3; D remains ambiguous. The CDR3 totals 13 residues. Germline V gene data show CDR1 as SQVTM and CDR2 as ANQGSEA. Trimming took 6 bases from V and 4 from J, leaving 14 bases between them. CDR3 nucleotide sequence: TGCAGCGTCGAGCCGGCTCGGGCAGATACGCAGTATTTT. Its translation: CSVEPARADTQYF.

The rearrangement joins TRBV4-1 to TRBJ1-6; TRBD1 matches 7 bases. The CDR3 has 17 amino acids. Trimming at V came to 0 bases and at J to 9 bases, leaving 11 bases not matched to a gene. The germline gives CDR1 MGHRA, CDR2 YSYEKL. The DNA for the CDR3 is TGCGCCAGCAGCCAAGAGTGGGACAGAAAATTCACTTCACCCCTCCACTTT. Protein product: CASSQEWDRKFTSPLHF.

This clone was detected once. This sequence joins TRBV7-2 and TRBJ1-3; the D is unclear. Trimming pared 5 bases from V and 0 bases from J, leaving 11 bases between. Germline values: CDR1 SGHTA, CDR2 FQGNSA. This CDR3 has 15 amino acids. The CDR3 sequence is CASSPQSDSGNTIYF. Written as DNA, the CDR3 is TGTGCCAGCAGCCCACAATCCGACTCTGGAAACACCATATATTTT.

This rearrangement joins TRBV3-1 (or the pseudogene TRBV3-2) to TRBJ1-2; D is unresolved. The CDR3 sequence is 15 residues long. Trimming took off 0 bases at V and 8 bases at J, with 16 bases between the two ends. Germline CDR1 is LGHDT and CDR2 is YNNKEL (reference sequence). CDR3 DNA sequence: TGTGCCAGCAGCCAAGATTTGTCAGCCCCTAGGGGCTACACCTTC. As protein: CASSQDLSAPRGYTF.

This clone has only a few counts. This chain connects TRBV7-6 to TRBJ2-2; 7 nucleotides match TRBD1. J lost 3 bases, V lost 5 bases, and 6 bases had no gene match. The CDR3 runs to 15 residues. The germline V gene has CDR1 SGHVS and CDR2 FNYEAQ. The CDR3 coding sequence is TGTGCCAGCAGCCAGCCACAGGGGTACACCGGGGAGCTGTTTTTT. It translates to CASSQPQGYTGELFF.

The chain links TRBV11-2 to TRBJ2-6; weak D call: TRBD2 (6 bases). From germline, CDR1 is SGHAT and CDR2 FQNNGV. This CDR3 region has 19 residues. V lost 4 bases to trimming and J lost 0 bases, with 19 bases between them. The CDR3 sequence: CASSWGDFFLPSGANVLTF. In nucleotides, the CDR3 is TGTGCCAGCAGCTGGGGGGACTTCTTTTTACCCTCTGGGGCCAACGTCCTGACTTTC.

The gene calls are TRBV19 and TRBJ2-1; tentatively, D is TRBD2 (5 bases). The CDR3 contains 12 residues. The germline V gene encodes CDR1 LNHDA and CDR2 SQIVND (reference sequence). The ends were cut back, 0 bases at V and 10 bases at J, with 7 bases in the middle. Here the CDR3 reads CASSIDRGEQFF. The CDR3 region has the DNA TGTGCCAGTAGTATAGATCGCGGGGAGCAGTTCTTC.

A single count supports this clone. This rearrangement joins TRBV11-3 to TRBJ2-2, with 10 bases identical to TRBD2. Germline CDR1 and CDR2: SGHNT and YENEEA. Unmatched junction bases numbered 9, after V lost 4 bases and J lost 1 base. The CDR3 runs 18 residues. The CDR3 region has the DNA TGTGCCAGCAGCTCCCCAACCGGGACTAGCGTGAACACCGGGGAGCTGTTTTTT. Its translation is CASSSPTGTSVNTGELFF.

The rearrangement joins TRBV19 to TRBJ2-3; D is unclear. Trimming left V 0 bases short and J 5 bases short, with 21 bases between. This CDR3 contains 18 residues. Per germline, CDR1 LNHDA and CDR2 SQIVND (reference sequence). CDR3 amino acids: CASSIEGSHRLAEDTQYF. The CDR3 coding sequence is TGTGCCAGTAGTATAGAAGGAAGTCATCGGTTGGCGGAAGATACGCAGTATTTT. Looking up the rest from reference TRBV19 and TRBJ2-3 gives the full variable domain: DGGITQSPKYLFRKEGQNVTLSCEQNLNHDAMYWYRQDPGQGLRLIYYSQIVNDFQKGDIAEGYSVSREKKESFPLTVTSAQKNPTAFYLCASSIEGSHRLAEDTQYFGPGTRLTVL.

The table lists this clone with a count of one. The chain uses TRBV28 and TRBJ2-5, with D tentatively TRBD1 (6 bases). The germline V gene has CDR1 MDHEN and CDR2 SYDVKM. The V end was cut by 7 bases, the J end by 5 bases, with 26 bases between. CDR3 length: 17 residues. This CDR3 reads CASNPHGPGQLGETQYF. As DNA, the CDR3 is TGTGCCAGCAACCCTCATGGCCCGGGACAATTGGGGGAGACCCAGTACTTC.

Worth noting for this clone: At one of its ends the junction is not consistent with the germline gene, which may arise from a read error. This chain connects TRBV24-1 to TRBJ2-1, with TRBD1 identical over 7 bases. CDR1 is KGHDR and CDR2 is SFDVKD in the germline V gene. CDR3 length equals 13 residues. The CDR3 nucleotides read TGTGCCACCAGTGACCCTGACAGGGAAGAGCGGTTCTTC. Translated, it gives CATSDPDREERFF.